The 10 T cell receptor beta chains given below trace back to one sample, sequenced in a study of Graves' ophthalmopathy and Graves' hyperthyroidism. Amplified material comprised TCR beta CDR3 regions derived from RNA transcripts. An initial RT-PCR round employing HTBI primers preceded a second-round multiplex PCR. TCRdb fed the multiplex PCR reads into MiXCR, producing one record per CDR3 protein. Here the sample spans 650,000 to 900,000 distinct CDR3 sequences, 40% being singletons. The specimen sequenced was peripheral blood. The receptor set was obtained from an adult man with Graves' ophthalmopathy.

The chain uses TRBV5-6 and TRBJ1-3, with 7 bases matching TRBD1. With 1 base clipped from V and 0 bases from J, the junction kept 13 bases outside the gene matches. Germline V gene sequence: CDR1 SGHDT, CDR2 YYEEEE. The CDR3 spans 19 residues. CDR3: CASSLFGTASLLSGNTIYF. CDR3 DNA: TGTGCCAGCAGCTTGTTTGGGACAGCCTCCCTCCTCTCTGGAAACACCATATATTTT.

The gene calls are TRBV9 and TRBJ1-6; 8 bases align to TRBD1. The CDR3 is 16 amino acids. In germline, CDR1 is SGDLS, CDR2 YYNGEE. The V segment lost 4 bases and the J segment 8 bases; nucleotides outside the gene matches: 11. CDR3 protein: CASSPKRQGTYSPLHF. The DNA of the CDR3 is TGTGCCAGCAGCCCTAAACGACAGGGGACCTATTCACCCCTCCACTTT. Filled out from reference TRBV9 and TRBJ1-6, the complete variable domain reads DSGVTQTPKHLITATGQRVTLRCSPRSGDLSVYWYQQSLDQGLQFLIQYYNGEERAKGNILERFSAQQFPDLHSELNLSSLELGDSALYFCASSPKRQGTYSPLHFGNGTRLTVT.

In this sample, this clonotype turned up many times. The chain couples TRBV11-2 to TRBJ1-6, with unresolved D. The V and J ends lost 0 bases and 15 bases respectively, with 12 bases between them. CDR3 size: 13 residues. Germline V gene data show CDR1 as SGHAT and CDR2 as FQNNGV. In DNA form, the CDR3 reads TGTGCCAGCAGCTTAGAGAGTAGCTTCGGCCTCCACTTT. It encodes CASSLESSFGLHF.

This clonotype was observed at least ten times. The chain recombines TRBV2 with TRBJ1-1; possible D gene TRBD1, 6 bases. Trimming stripped 1 base from V and 1 base from J, with 7 bases between. Germline V gene lookup returns CDR1 SNHLY and CDR2 FYNNEI. This CDR3 contains 14 residues. In nucleotides, the CDR3 is TGTGCCAGCAGTGAAGAACAGGGGAACACTGAAGCTTTCTTT. Encoded protein: CASSEEQGNTEAFF.

As DNA, the CDR3 is TGTGCCAGCAGCGTTCAGACGGATGCTGGTCGCTACACCTTC. This codes for CASSVQTDAGRYTF. The rearrangement uses TRBV25-1 and TRBJ1-2; D remains ambiguous. The CDR3 loop spans 14 amino acids. Trimming took 6 bases from V and 9 from J, leaving 20 bases between them. Germline V gene sequence: CDR1 MGHDK, CDR2 SYGVNS.

This clonotype was seen only a few times. The V and J genes are TRBV28 and TRBJ2-7, with 10 bases that match TRBD2. The ends lost 5 bases at V and 1 base at J; junction bases unmatched: 5. Germline loops: CDR1 MDHEN, CDR2 SYDVKM. The CDR3 extends over 15 amino acids. CDR3 amino acids: CASSPTLAGSYEQYF. CDR3 nucleotides: TGTGCCAGCAGTCCCACACTAGCGGGATCCTACGAGCAGTACTTC.

The table lists this clonotype with many counts. The DNA is left out, because the CDR3 cannot be placed on it with certainty; the CDR3 is given as TCRdb lists it. The V and J genes are TRBV29-1 and TRBJ1-2. The germline V gene encodes CDR1 SQVTM and CDR2 ANQGSEA. The CDR3 is 16 amino acids long, termini counted. CDR3 in amino acids: CSVEDLTFGSNYGYTF.

This clonotype has just one count. A much larger clone lies a single base off, so this may be a read error. The chain has TRBV6-5 and TRBJ1-2; no firm D call. The CDR3 spans 12 residues. Germline V gene sequence: CDR1 MNHEY, CDR2 SVGAGI. For the CDR3, the DNA is TGTGCCCGCAGTTACTCGATCCAGGGCTACACCTTC. It translates to CARSYSIQGYTF.

This clonotype came up a few times. The chain recombines TRBV20-1 with TRBJ1-1; possibly TRBD1 for D (5 bases). The ends were cut back, 3 bases at V and 7 bases at J, with 12 bases in the middle. From germline, CDR1 is DFQATT and CDR2 SNEGSKA (reference sequence). The CDR3 is 12 amino acids. The CDR3: CSASGRVNEAFF. In DNA form, the CDR3 reads TGCAGTGCTAGTGGCAGGGTGAATGAAGCTTTCTTT.

The CDR3 DNA reads TGCAGCGTTGCACGTGGGCCCGGGGACGCTTACGAGCAGTACTTC. As protein: CSVARGPGDAYEQYF. The chain couples TRBV29-1 to TRBJ2-7, with D possibly being TRBD1 or TRBD2 (5 bases each). Trimming removed 4 bases at V and 4 bases at J, with 20 bases between. This CDR3 is built from 15 residues. In germline, CDR1 is SQVTM, CDR2 ANQGSEA.